A selection of T cell receptor beta chains follows, all from one sample in a study of cytomegalovirus exposure and HLA in healthy donors. TCRdb's table, derived via immunoSEQ multiplex PCR, lists solely in-frame clones and lacks some. This sample yields under 80,000 clones, of which roughly two thirds are seen a single time; more than 2% belongs to the top ten. Sequenced sample: PBMCs. These receptors all come from a woman under 40 in good health and CMV-seronegative. The CDR3 runs from the conserved cysteine through the conserved F or W. The D gene is left open where the match is weak. Not every row has a clone size; where given, it reads once, few, many or a size class.

CDR3: CASSQRIRTSNTEAFF
DNA: TGTGCCAGCAGCCAAAGAATAAGGACATCGAACACTGAAGCTTTCTTT
size: NA
J: TRBJ1-1
V: TRBV4-2
D: NA

CDR3: CASSLSSGATYNEQFF
DNA: TGTGCCAGCAGCTTATCTAGCGGGGCGACCTACAATGAGCAGTTCTTC
size: NA
J: TRBJ2-1
V: TRBV7-2
D: TRBD2

CDR3: CASSDWGDNQPQHF
DNA: TGTGCCAGCAGTGATTGGGGAGATAATCAGCCCCAGCATTTT
size: NA
J: TRBJ1-5
V: TRBV25-1
D: NA

CDR3: CASSLLLRGSGDTGELFF
DNA: TGTGCCAGCAGCTTGTTGTTGCGGGGGTCCGGGGACACCGGGGAGCTGTTTTTT
size: NA
J: TRBJ2-2
V: TRBV11-1
D: TRBD2

CDR3: CASSTLLAGGGNEQFF
DNA: TGTGCCAGTAGTACACTCCTAGCGGGGGGGGGCAATGAGCAGTTCTTC
size: few
J: TRBJ2-1
V: TRBV19
D: TRBD2

CDR3: CASSLYRGTEAFF
DNA: TGTGCCAGCAGCCTATACAGGGGGACTGAAGCTTTCTTT
size: NA
J: TRBJ1-1
V: TRBV6-5
D: TRBD1

CDR3: CASTPSGALYEQYF
DNA: TGTGCCAGCACCCCAAGCGGGGCCCTATACGAGCAGTACTTC
size: NA
J: TRBJ2-7
V: TRBV6-1
D: TRBD2

CDR3: CAISVLQRQLIF
DNA: TGTGCCATCAGTGTTCTTCAGAGACAGCTGATCTTT
size: NA
J: TRBJ1-1
V: TRBV10-3
D: NA

CDR3: CASSLRTEYNEQFF
DNA: TGTGCCAGCAGCTTGAGGACAGAATACAATGAGCAGTTCTTC
size: NA
J: TRBJ2-1
V: TRBV7-9
D: NA

CDR3: CASSSFSYEQYF
DNA: TGTGCCAGCAGCTCCTTCTCCTACGAGCAGTACTTC
size: NA
J: TRBJ2-7
V: TRBV7-2
D: NA

CDR3: CASSRDRGQANYGYTF
DNA: TGTGCCAGCAGCCGGGACAGGGGGCAGGCTAACTATGGCTACACCTTC
size: few
J: TRBJ1-2
V: TRBV5-4
D: TRBD1

CDR3: CASSSYYSTGTDTQYF
DNA: TGTGCCAGCAGCTCCTATTATAGCACGGGCACAGATACGCAGTATTTT
size: few
J: TRBJ2-3
V: TRBV5-5
D: NA

CDR3: CASSLRTGGRAYEQYF
DNA: TGTGCCAGCAGCTTAAGGACAGGGGGCCGAGCCTACGAGCAGTACTTC
size: NA
J: TRBJ2-7
V: TRBV7-6
D: TRBD1

CDR3: CASSLSTGEGETQYF
DNA: TGTGCCAGCAGCTTGTCGACAGGGGAGGGGGAGACCCAGTACTTC
size: NA
J: TRBJ2-5
V: TRBV7-9
D: NA

CDR3: CASSLANEAFF
DNA: TGTGCCAGCAGCTTAGCGAATGAAGCTTTCTTT
size: few
J: TRBJ1-1
V: TRBV6-6
D: NA

CDR3: CASSLDRDTDTQYF
DNA: TGTGCCAGCAGCTTAGATCGGGACACAGATACGCAGTATTTT
size: NA
J: TRBJ2-3
V: TRBV7-6
D: NA

CDR3: CASSLSRHSYNSPLHF
DNA: TGTGCCAGCAGTTTATCGAGACACTCCTATAATTCACCCCTCCACTTT
size: NA
J: TRBJ1-6
V: TRBV27
D: NA

CDR3: CAWSVTRGDGYTF
DNA: TGTGCCTGGAGTGTAACCAGGGGTGATGGCTACACCTTC
size: NA
J: TRBJ1-2
V: TRBV30
D: NA

CDR3: CASRGAGGSYEQYF
DNA: TGTGCCAGCAGAGGAGCCGGCGGATCCTACGAGCAGTACTTC
size: NA
J: TRBJ2-7
V: TRBV7-2
D: NA

CDR3: CASRQEYSGNTIYF
DNA: TGTGCCAGTAGGCAGGAATACTCTGGAAACACCATATATTTT
size: NA
J: TRBJ1-3
V: TRBV19
D: NA

CDR3: CASTADTEAFF
DNA: TGTGCCAGCACCGCGGACACTGAAGCTTTCTTT
size: NA
J: TRBJ1-1
V: TRBV6-5
D: NA

CDR3: CAITRDREVYGYTF
DNA: TGTGCCATCACCCGGGACAGGGAAGTATATGGCTACACCTTC
size: NA
J: TRBJ1-2
V: TRBV10-3
D: TRBD1

CDR3: CAWWGGTRNEQFF
DNA: TGTGCCTGGTGGGGGGGGACAAGGAATGAGCAGTTCTTC
size: few
J: TRBJ2-1
V: TRBV30
D: NA

CDR3: CASSRIGLERGWSEKLFF
DNA: TGCGCCAGCAGCCGCATCGGGTTGGAGAGAGGGTGGAGTGAAAAACTGTTTTTT
size: NA
J: TRBJ1-4
V: TRBV4-3
D: NA

CDR3: CASRLLLQGIGYTF
DNA: TGTGCCAGCAGGTTACTTTTACAGGGTATTGGCTACACCTTC
size: NA
J: TRBJ1-2
V: TRBV2
D: NA

CDR3: CASSPWTSGTDTQYF
DNA: TGTGCCAGCAGCCCCTGGACTAGCGGGACAGATACGCAGTATTTT
size: NA
J: TRBJ2-3
V: TRBV7-2
D: TRBD2

CDR3: CASSSQATGTLNSNQPQHF
DNA: TGTGCCAGCAGTTCCCAGGCGACAGGGACCCTAAATAGCAATCAGCCCCAGCATTTT
size: NA
J: TRBJ1-5
V: TRBV28
D: TRBD1

CDR3: CASSPGGGRPLEPQHF
DNA: TGTGCCAGCAGCCCCGGGGGGGGGAGACCCCTTGAGCCCCAGCATTTT
size: NA
J: TRBJ1-5
V: TRBV7-6
D: NA